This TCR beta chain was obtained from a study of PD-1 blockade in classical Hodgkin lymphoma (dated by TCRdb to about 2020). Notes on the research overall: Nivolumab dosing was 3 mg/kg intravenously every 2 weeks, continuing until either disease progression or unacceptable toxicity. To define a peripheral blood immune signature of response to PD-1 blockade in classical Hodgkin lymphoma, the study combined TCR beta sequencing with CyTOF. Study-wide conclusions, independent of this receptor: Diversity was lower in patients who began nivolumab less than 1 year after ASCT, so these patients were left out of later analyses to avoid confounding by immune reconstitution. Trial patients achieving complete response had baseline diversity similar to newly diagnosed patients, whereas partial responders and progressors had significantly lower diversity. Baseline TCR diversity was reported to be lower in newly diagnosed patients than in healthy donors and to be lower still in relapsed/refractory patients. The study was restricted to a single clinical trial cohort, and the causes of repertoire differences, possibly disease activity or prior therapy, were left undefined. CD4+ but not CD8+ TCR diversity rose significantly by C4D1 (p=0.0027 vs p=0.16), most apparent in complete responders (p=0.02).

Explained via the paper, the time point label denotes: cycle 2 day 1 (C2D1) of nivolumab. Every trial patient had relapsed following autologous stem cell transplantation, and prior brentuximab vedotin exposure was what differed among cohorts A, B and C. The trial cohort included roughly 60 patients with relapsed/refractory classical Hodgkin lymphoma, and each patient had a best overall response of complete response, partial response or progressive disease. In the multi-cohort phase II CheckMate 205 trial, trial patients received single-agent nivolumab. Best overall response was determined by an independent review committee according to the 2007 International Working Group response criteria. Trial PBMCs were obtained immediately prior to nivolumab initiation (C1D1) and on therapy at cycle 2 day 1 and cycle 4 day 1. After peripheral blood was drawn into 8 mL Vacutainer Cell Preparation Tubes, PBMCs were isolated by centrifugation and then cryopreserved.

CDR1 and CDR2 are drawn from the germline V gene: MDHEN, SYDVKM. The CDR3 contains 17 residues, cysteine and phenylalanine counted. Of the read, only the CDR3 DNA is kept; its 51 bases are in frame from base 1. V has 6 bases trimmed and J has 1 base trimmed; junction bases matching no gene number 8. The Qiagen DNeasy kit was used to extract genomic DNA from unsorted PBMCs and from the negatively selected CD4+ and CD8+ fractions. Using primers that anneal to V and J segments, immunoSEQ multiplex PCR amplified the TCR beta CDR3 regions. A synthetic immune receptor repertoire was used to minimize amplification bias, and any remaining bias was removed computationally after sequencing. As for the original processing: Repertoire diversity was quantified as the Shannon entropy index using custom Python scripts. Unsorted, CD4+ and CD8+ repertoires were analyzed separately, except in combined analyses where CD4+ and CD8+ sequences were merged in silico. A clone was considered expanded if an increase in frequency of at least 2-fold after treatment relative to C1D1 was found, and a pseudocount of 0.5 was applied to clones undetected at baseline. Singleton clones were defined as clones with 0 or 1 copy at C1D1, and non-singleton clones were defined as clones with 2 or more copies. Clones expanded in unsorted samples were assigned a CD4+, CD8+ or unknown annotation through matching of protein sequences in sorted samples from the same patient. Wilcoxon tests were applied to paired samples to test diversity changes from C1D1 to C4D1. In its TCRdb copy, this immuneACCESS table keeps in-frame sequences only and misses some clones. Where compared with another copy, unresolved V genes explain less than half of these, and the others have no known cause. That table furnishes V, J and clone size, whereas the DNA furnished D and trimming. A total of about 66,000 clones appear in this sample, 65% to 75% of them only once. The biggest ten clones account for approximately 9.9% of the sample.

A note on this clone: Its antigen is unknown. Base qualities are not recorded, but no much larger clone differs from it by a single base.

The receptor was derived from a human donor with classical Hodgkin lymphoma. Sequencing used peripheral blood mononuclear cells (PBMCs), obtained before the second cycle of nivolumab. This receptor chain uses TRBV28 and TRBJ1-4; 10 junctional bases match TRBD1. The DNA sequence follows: TGTGCCAGCAGGGAGAGACAGGGGGCTGGAACTAATGAAAAACTGTTTTTT. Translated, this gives CASRERQGAGTNEKLFF.